The rows below give T cell receptor beta chains drawn from one sample of a study of blood T cell repertoires in COVID-19. Clones were read by immunoSEQ multiplex PCR, and TCRdb kept only the in-frame ones, dropping some. The profile shows a few hundred thousand clones, approximately 80% of them singletons. Sequenced: peripheral blood. The receptors derive from a woman younger than 35 with acute or convalescent COVID-19. Each CDR3 is given with its conserved first and last residue. A D gene is named only where the DNA matches it firmly. Clone size is given for some rows only: seen once, a few or many times, or a class if the clone is expanded.

clone size	J gene	D gene	V gene	CDR3 protein	CDR3 DNA
NA	TRBJ1-1	TRBD1	TRBV28	CASSFGGDRGFAFF	TGTGCCAGCAGTTTTGGTGGGGACAGGGGTTTCGCTTTCTTT
NA	TRBJ2-1	TRBD1	TRBV6-6	CASSRQGVSSRGEQFF	TGTGCCAGCAGTCGACAGGGGGTCTCCTCCAGGGGTGAGCAGTTCTTC
NA	TRBJ1-2	NA	TRBV19	CASSIETGSLYGYTF	TGTGCCAGTAGTATAGAAACAGGGTCCCTCTATGGCTACACCTTC
NA	TRBJ1-1	NA	TRBV27	CASSPYVAAAEAFF	TGTGCCAGCAGTCCTTATGTGGCCGCGGCTGAAGCTTTCTTT
NA	TRBJ1-4	NA	TRBV5-4	CASSTQGTGNEKLFF	TGTGCCAGCAGTACACAGGGTACTGGAAATGAAAAACTGTTTTTT
NA	TRBJ2-7	NA	TRBV14	CASSQRSATWGRFSYEQYF	TGTGCCAGCAGCCAAAGGTCGGCGACGTGGGGCCGTTTCAGCTACGAGCAGTACTTC
many	TRBJ2-3	NA	TRBV19	CASRGGTSTDTQYF	TGTGCCAGTAGGGGGGGTACTAGCACAGATACGCAGTATTTT
NA	TRBJ2-2	TRBD1	TRBV5-5	CASSSGQDLNTGELFF	TGTGCCAGCAGCTCGGGACAGGACCTAAACACCGGGGAGCTGTTTTTT
NA	TRBJ2-5	TRBD1	TRBV7-9	CASSLTGGRETQYF	TGTGCCAGCAGCTTAACAGGGGGCCGGGAGACCCAGTACTTC
NA	TRBJ2-1	TRBD1	TRBV4-1	CASSLQEQGPEVVNEQFF	TGCGCCAGCAGCCTACAAGAACAGGGGCCAGAGGTGGTGAATGAGCAGTTCTTC
NA	TRBJ2-7	TRBD1	TRBV2	CASTDNRGLTYEQYF	TGTGCCAGCACGGACAACAGGGGGCTCACCTACGAGCAGTACTTC
NA	TRBJ2-5	TRBD1	TRBV10-3	CAIRSGTGVETQYF	TGTGCCATCAGATCCGGGACAGGGGTAGAGACCCAGTACTTC
once	TRBJ2-5	TRBD2	TRBV27	CASAIVGRGTQYF	TGTGCCAGCGCAATCGTGGGGAGGGGGACCCAGTACTTC
NA	TRBJ2-3	TRBD1	TRBV7-9	CASSLSQGAYTDTQYF	TGTGCCAGCAGCTTATCACAGGGGGCTTACACAGATACGCAGTATTTT
NA	TRBJ2-1	NA	TRBV10-2	CASSGGLAGWGQANEQFF	TGCGCCAGCAGTGGTGGGCTAGCGGGATGGGGACAGGCCAATGAGCAGTTCTTC
NA	TRBJ2-7	TRBD1	TRBV6-1	CASSEAGDRAYEQYF	TGTGCCAGCAGTGAAGCCGGGGACAGAGCCTACGAGCAGTACTTC
NA	TRBJ1-2	TRBD1	TRBV4-3	CASSHRTRTGSGYTF	TGCGCCAGCAGCCACAGAACAAGGACAGGCTCCGGCTACACCTTC
NA	TRBJ1-1	NA	TRBV5-4	CASSWGQNTEAFF	TGTGCCAGCAGCTGGGGACAGAACACTGAAGCTTTCTTT
NA	TRBJ1-2	TRBD1	TRBV19	CASSIAGTGINYGYTF	TGTGCCAGTAGTATAGCCGGGACAGGGATCAACTATGGCTACACCTTC
NA	TRBJ1-1	NA	TRBV10-1	CASSDGPRNTEAFF	TGCGCCAGCAGTGATGGGCCAAGGAACACTGAAGCTTTCTTT
NA	TRBJ1-1	NA	TRBV5-1	CASSRQGYKEAFF	TGCGCCAGCAGCCGTCAGGGATACAAGGAAGCTTTCTTT
many	TRBJ2-7	NA	TRBV7-2	CASRGDTSSYEQYF	TGTGCCAGCAGAGGGGATACGAGCTCCTACGAGCAGTACTTC
NA	TRBJ1-2	NA	TRBV29-1	CSVRSTNGYTF	TGCAGCGTTCGATCGACTAACGGCTACACCTTC
NA	TRBJ2-1	TRBD1	TRBV4-2	CASSHGQGYEQFF	TGTGCCAGCAGCCACGGACAGGGTTATGAGCAGTTCTTC
NA	TRBJ2-1	TRBD2	TRBV6-2/TRBV6-3	CASSYAGTSEYNEQFF	TGTGCCAGCAGTTACGCCGGGACTAGCGAGTACAATGAGCAGTTCTTC
NA	TRBJ1-1	NA	TRBV5-1	CASSVDWDTEAFF	TGCGCCAGCAGCGTTGACTGGGACACTGAAGCTTTCTTT
NA	TRBJ2-1	NA	TRBV29-1	CSVLTSSYNEQFF	TGCAGCGTACTAACGAGCTCCTACAATGAGCAGTTCTTC
NA	TRBJ2-7	NA	TRBV12-3/TRBV12-4	CASSGGYYEQYF	TGTGCCAGCAGCGGGGGTTACTACGAGCAGTACTTC
NA	TRBJ2-1	TRBD2	TRBV24-1	CATSDAAGGSYNEQFF	TGTGCCACCAGTGACGCAGCGGGAGGGTCCTACAATGAGCAGTTCTTC
NA	TRBJ1-2	NA	TRBV28	CASSSGQSNYGYTF	TGTGCCAGCAGTTCAGGACAGTCTAACTATGGCTACACCTTC
NA	TRBJ2-1	TRBD2	TRBV29-1	CSVEDLAGGPGYNEQFF	TGCAGCGTTGAAGATCTGGCGGGAGGGCCGGGCTACAATGAGCAGTTCTTC
NA	TRBJ1-5	NA	TRBV7-9	CASSLTGSADSNQPQHF	TGTGCCAGCAGCTTAACTGGGAGCGCTGATAGCAATCAGCCCCAGCATTTT
once	TRBJ1-5	TRBD1	TRBV6-5	CASSTRDSFNQPQHF	TGTGCCAGCAGTACCCGGGACAGCTTCAATCAGCCCCAGCATTTT
NA	TRBJ2-1	NA	TRBV3-1/TRBV3-2	CASSQERVLGAEQFF	TGTGCCAGCAGCCAAGAACGTGTTTTGGGGGCAGAGCAGTTCTTC
few	TRBJ1-6	NA	TRBV11-2	CASSPTGNSPLHF	TGTGCCAGCAGCCCAACAGGGAATTCACCCCTCCACTTT
few	TRBJ2-1	TRBD1	TRBV19	CAIKDRDNEQFF	TGTGCCATTAAGGACAGGGATAATGAGCAGTTCTTC
NA	TRBJ2-3	TRBD2	TRBV5-4	CASSLGPYLGLVGTDTQYF	TGTGCCAGCAGCTTGGGGCCATACCTGGGACTAGTGGGAACAGATACGCAGTATTTT
NA	TRBJ1-4	TRBD1	TRBV7-6	CASSLEGGAYEKLFF	TGTGCCAGCAGCTTAGAAGGGGGCGCGTACGAAAAACTGTTTTTT
NA	TRBJ2-2	NA	TRBV11-2	CASSLVAPGTGELFF	TGTGCCAGCAGCTTAGTTGCTCCAGGCACCGGGGAGCTGTTTTTT
NA	TRBJ1-4	NA	TRBV4-3	CASSQEWGRDEKLFF	TGCGCCAGCAGCCAAGAATGGGGGAGGGATGAAAAACTGTTTTTT
once	TRBJ2-2	TRBD2	TRBV12-5	CASGSFSGSSGELFF	TGTGCTAGTGGTTCTTTTAGCGGGAGCTCCGGGGAGCTGTTTTTT
NA	TRBJ2-2	TRBD1	TRBV7-2	CASSRRTGSTTGELFF	TGTGCCAGCAGCAGGCGGACAGGGAGTACCACCGGGGAGCTGTTTTTT
few	TRBJ2-7	TRBD2	TRBV6-2/TRBV6-3	CASSRTSGRTGEQYF	TGTGCCAGCAGTCGGACTAGCGGGAGAACAGGCGAGCAGTACTTC
NA	TRBJ2-1	NA	TRBV7-9	CASSHTKRGRGYNEQFF	TGTGCCAGCAGCCACACCAAAAGGGGCAGGGGCTACAATGAGCAGTTCTTC
NA	TRBJ2-7	NA	TRBV2	CASSEGWGPLAYEQYF	TGTGCCAGCAGTGAAGGGTGGGGCCCTCTTGCCTACGAGCAGTACTTC
NA	TRBJ1-1	NA	TRBV6-5	CASSYSGGVDTEAFF	TGTGCCAGCAGTTACTCGGGGGGAGTGGACACTGAAGCTTTCTTT
NA	TRBJ2-7	NA	TRBV25-1	CASSEYGGTESYEQYF	TGTGCCAGCAGTGAATACGGCGGGACAGAGAGCTACGAGCAGTACTTC
NA	TRBJ1-5	NA	TRBV5-8	CASNPVGPVTPQHF	TGTGCCAGCAACCCCGTGGGGCCAGTTACGCCCCAGCATTTT
NA	TRBJ2-3	NA	TRBV7-2	CASSLEAPRGQYF	TGTGCCAGCAGCTTAGAAGCCCCTCGGGGGCAGTATTTT
NA	TRBJ1-4	NA	TRBV6-1	CASSEADSATNEKLFF	TGTGCCAGCAGTGAAGCCGACAGCGCAACTAATGAAAAACTGTTTTTT
NA	TRBJ2-7	NA	TRBV28	CASSLPTGRAQYF	TGTGCCAGCAGTTTACCGACAGGTCGCGCTCAGTACTTC
NA	TRBJ1-4	TRBD1	TRBV13	CASSSGTGQNEKLFF	TGTGCCAGCAGCTCCGGGACAGGGCAAAATGAAAAACTGTTTTTT
once	TRBJ2-5	TRBD2	TRBV12-5	CASGLGGLAVQETQYF	TGTGCTAGTGGTTTGGGGGGACTAGCGGTCCAAGAGACCCAGTACTTC
NA	TRBJ2-3	NA	TRBV10-3	CAISKTDTQYF	TGTGCCATCAGCAAAACAGATACGCAGTATTTT